A single sample gave rise to the 27 T cell receptor beta chains below, sequenced in a study of shared clonotypes between healthy human individuals. The assay was immunoSEQ multiplex PCR, and TCRdb's table has in-frame clones only and misses some. This table has over a million clones, about 70% appearing once. The sample was memory CD4+ T cells sorted from blood. Described subset: CD45RA-negative fraction. The receptors were gathered from a man aged 18-30 years in good health.

This clone was detected only a few times. This sequence joins TRBV2 and TRBJ2-5; tentative D call: TRBD1 (6 bases). The CDR3 is 14 amino acids. Germline V gives CDR1 SNHLY, CDR2 FYNNEI. V was cut by 7 bases and J by 2 bases, with 14 bases left in between. The CDR3 sequence: CASTRGGLQETQYF. The CDR3 nucleotides are TGTGCCAGCACCCGAGGGGGTTTGCAAGAGACCCAGTACTTC.

The chain has TRBV7-3 and TRBJ2-1; 10 nucleotides align to TRBD2. The CDR3 extends over 14 amino acids. The V gene end was trimmed by 8 bases and the J gene end by 7 bases; junction bases not matched to a gene: 8. CDR1 is SGHTA and CDR2 is FQGTGA in the germline V gene. DNA for the CDR3: TGTGCCAGCGGAGCGGGGGGGCAAATGAATGAGCAGTTCTTC. It yields the protein CASGAGGQMNEQFF.

The chain uses TRBV18 and TRBJ1-5; D not certain. CDR3 size: 13 residues. V was pared by 4 bases and J by 9 bases, with 13 bases between. The germline gives CDR1 KGHSH, CDR2 LQKENI. CDR3 nucleotide sequence: TGTGCCAGCTCACTCAGGACGGACTGGCCCCAGCATTTT. Protein: CASSLRTDWPQHF.

The chain recombines TRBV11-2 with TRBJ1-5; TRBD1 is a possible D gene (5 bases). Germline V gene sequence: CDR1 SGHAT, CDR2 FQNNGV. The CDR3 sequence is 12 residues long. Trimming shortened V by 1 base and J by 11 bases, and 9 bases separated the two germline ends. CDR3 nucleotides: TGTGCCAGCAGCTTAGGGGGGTACACCCAGCATTTT. As protein: CASSLGGYTQHF.

The rearrangement uses TRBV2 and TRBJ2-7; TRBD1 agrees at 7 bases. The CDR3 length is 13 residues. Germline values: CDR1 SNHLY, CDR2 FYNNEI. Unmatched junction bases numbered 9, after V lost 6 bases and J lost 7 bases. The CDR3 here is CASRLDRTWEQYF. For the CDR3, the DNA is TGTGCCAGCAGATTGGACAGGACATGGGAGCAGTACTTC.

The chain's CDR3 is CASTRTSANTGELFF. The DNA for the CDR3 is TGTGCCAGCACCAGGACTAGCGCGAACACCGGGGAGCTGTTTTTT. The V gene is TRBV2, the J gene TRBJ2-2; 9 bases map to TRBD2. Germline V CDR1 and CDR2: SNHLY, FYNNEI. The CDR3 is made up of 15 amino acids. The J segment lost 0 bases and the V segment lost 7 bases, leaving 3 bases of the junction unmatched. The full variable domain, completed using reference TRBV2 and TRBJ2-2, is EPEVTQTPSHQVTQMGQEVILRCVPISNHLYFYWYRQILGQKVEFLVSFYNNEISEKSEIFDDQFSVERPDGSNFTLKIRSTKLEDSAMYFCASTRTSANTGELFFGEGSRLTVL.

Comments on this clone: The junction shows a germline mismatch at one end, possibly a read error. The chain has TRBV7-7 and TRBJ2-5; a possible D gene is TRBD2 (6 bases). The CDR3 is made up of 13 amino acids. The germline gives CDR1 SSHAT, CDR2 FNYEAQ (reference sequence). Written as DNA, the CDR3 is TGTGCTAGCAGCCGTGCGGGGCAAGAGACCCAGTACTTC. As protein: CASSRAGQETQYF. The whole variable domain, filled in from reference TRBV7-7 and TRBJ2-5, reads GAGVSQSPRYKVTKRGQDVTLRCDPISSHATLYWYQQALGQGPEFLTYFNYEAQPDKSGLPSDRFSAERPEGSISTLTIQRTEQRDSAMYRCASSRAGQETQYFGPGTRLLVL.

The V and J genes are TRBV19 and TRBJ2-5; D ambiguous. Per germline, CDR1 LNHDA and CDR2 SQIVND (reference sequence). CDR3 length: 14 amino acids. The ends were cut back, 4 bases at V and 2 bases at J, with 11 bases in the middle. Here the CDR3 DNA reads TGTGCCAGTAGTAAAGTCGGTTGGCAAGAGACCCAGTACTTC. It encodes CASSKVGWQETQYF.

This sequence joins TRBV7-9 and TRBJ2-3; D is unclear. Germline V gives CDR1 SEHNR, CDR2 FQNEAQ (reference sequence). V dropped 4 bases and J dropped 2 bases, with 10 bases sitting between them. The CDR3 runs 14 residues. Here the CDR3 DNA reads TGTGCCAGCAGCTCGGGTCAATACACAGATACGCAGTATTTT. Amino acids: CASSSGQYTDTQYF.

The genes are TRBV5-4 and TRBJ2-2, with 7 bases that match TRBD2. The V gene end was trimmed by 0 bases and the J gene end by 3 bases; junction bases not matched to a gene: 5. From germline, CDR1 is SGHNT and CDR2 YYREEE (reference sequence). The CDR3 is 16 residues long. The CDR3 DNA follows: TGTGCCAGCAGCTTGGGGGGACTAACCGACACCGGGGAGCTGTTTTTT. The encoded protein is CASSLGGLTDTGELFF.

With regard to this clone: Relative to the germline gene, one junction end is altered; a read error may explain this. The V call is TRBV5-4, the J call TRBJ2-5; 7 nucleotides agree with TRBD1. Germline CDR1 reads SGHNT; CDR2 reads YYREEE (reference sequence). The CDR3 runs to 10 residues. The CDR3 loop is CRDREETQYF. In DNA, the CDR3 is TGCCGCGACAGGGAAGAGACCCAGTACTTC.

This clone was observed a single time. This chain links TRBV5-5 with TRBJ2-5, with D unclear. Trimming cost V 1 base and J 5 bases, with 3 bases left between them. Germline CDR1 and CDR2: SGHKS and YYEKEE (reference sequence). The length of the CDR3 is 11 residues. CDR3 coding DNA: TGTGCCAGCAGCTTGATGGAGACCCAGTACTTC. This encodes CASSLMETQYF.

The chain couples TRBV2 to TRBJ1-3; no definite D call. The CDR3 runs 14 residues. V dropped 4 bases and J dropped 3 bases, with 10 bases sitting between them. Per the germline V gene, CDR1 is SNHLY and CDR2 is FYNNEI. The CDR3 DNA is TGTGCCAGCAGTGTGGAGGCGGTTGGAAACACCATATATTTT. Its translation is CASSVEAVGNTIYF. The full variable domain, completed using reference TRBV2 and TRBJ1-3, is EPEVTQTPSHQVTQMGQEVILRCVPISNHLYFYWYRQILGQKVEFLVSFYNNEISEKSEIFDDQFSVERPDGSNFTLKIRSTKLEDSAMYFCASSVEAVGNTIYFGEGSWLTVV.

On this clone itself: A far more abundant clone sits one base away, making this likely a read error. The chain has TRBV2 and TRBJ1-1; TRBD1 aligns across 9 bases. Per the germline V gene, CDR1 is SNHLY and CDR2 is FYNNEI. With V trimmed by 6 bases and J by 1 base, 3 bases remained unmatched. The CDR3 spans 14 residues. The CDR3: CASSGQGKNTEAFF. The CDR3 bases are TGTGCCAGCAGCGGACAGGGGAAGAACACTGAAGCTTTCTTT. The whole variable domain, remainder taken from reference TRBV2 and TRBJ1-1, is EPEVTQTPSHQVTQMGQEVILRCVPISNHLYFYWYRQILGQKVEFLVSFYNNEISEKSEIFDDQFSVERPDGSNFTLKIRSTKLEDSAMYFCASSGQGKNTEAFFGQGTRLTVV.

This clone was observed once. This sequence joins TRBV7-2 and TRBJ1-6, with D uncertain. CDR3 length equals 13 residues. CDR1 and CDR2 (germline): SGHTA, FQGNSA. V gave up 7 bases and J gave up 8 bases, with 12 bases separating them. The CDR3 region is CASKQSLDSPLHF. The DNA for the CDR3 is TGTGCCAGCAAACAGAGTTTGGATTCACCCCTCCACTTT.

The rearrangement links TRBV30 to TRBJ2-5; no reliable D call. CDR3 size: 12 residues. CDR1 is GTSNPN and CDR2 is SVGIG in the germline V gene (reference sequence). V gave up 1 base and J gave up 5 bases, with 8 bases separating them. CDR3: CAWSEVSETQYF. The CDR3 DNA sequence: TGTGCCTGGAGTGAAGTATCCGAGACCCAGTACTTC.

The chain employs TRBV11-2 and TRBJ2-2; 10 bases agree with TRBD1. The CDR3 has 16 amino acids. Losses at the gene ends were 6 bases for V and 4 bases for J; bases not matched to a gene: 8. Germline lookup yields CDR1 SGHAT and CDR2 FQNNGV. Here the CDR3 DNA reads TGTGCCAGCAGGAGTCCGGGACAGGGGTTCACCGGGGAGCTGTTTTTT. Its translation: CASRSPGQGFTGELFF.

The V call is TRBV5-6, the J call TRBJ2-5; 10 bases fit TRBD1. J gave up 3 bases and V 2 bases, and 7 bases lay outside the gene matches. CDR1 is SGHDT and CDR2 is YYEEEE in the germline V gene. The CDR3 totals 16 residues. The CDR3 nucleotides are TGTGCCAGCAGCTTTATTGCAGGGACAGGGGAAGAGACCCAGTACTTC. Protein sequence: CASSFIAGTGEETQYF.

This clone was counted a few times. The J gene is TRBJ2-5, the V gene TRBV29-1, with a possible D match to TRBD2 (6 bases). This CDR3 is 15 amino acids long. CDR1 and CDR2 (germline): SQVTM, ANQGSEA. V was clipped by 6 bases and J by 2 bases, with 19 bases between them. The CDR3 bases are TGCAGCGTCGGGGGAGTGGGGGGAGGACAAGAGACCCAGTACTTC. Amino acids: CSVGGVGGGQETQYF.

This sequence joins TRBV28 and TRBJ2-3, with 11 positions matching TRBD2. Germline CDR1 is MDHEN and CDR2 is SYDVKM. The junction had 9 bases not matched to a gene; V was cut back by 6 bases and J by 4 bases. This CDR3 contains 16 residues. The CDR3 coding sequence is TGTGCCAGCAGCTCGGCGGGTAGCGGGGGGGCAGATACGCAGTATTTT. It translates to CASSSAGSGGADTQYF.

V and J are TRBV5-3 and TRBJ2-5; 9 nucleotides match TRBD2. TRBV5-3 is assigned to the ORF class and has an uncertain function. The CDR3 is 18 amino acids. V lost 4 bases and J lost 2; bases outside the gene matches: 15. The CDR3 sequence: CARSKELAGKDRQETQYF. As DNA, the CDR3 is TGTGCCAGAAGCAAGGAACTAGCGGGCAAGGACAGACAAGAGACCCAGTACTTC.

This rearrangement joins TRBV7-2 to TRBJ2-3; D gene ambiguous. V was shortened by 0 bases and J by 5 bases, with 9 bases between the two germline ends. CDR3 length: 14 residues. Germline CDR1 and CDR2: SGHTA and FQGNSA. CDR3 protein: CASSLAARGDTQYF. In nucleotides, the CDR3 is TGTGCCAGCAGCTTAGCGGCCCGTGGAGATACGCAGTATTTT. The whole variable domain, remainder taken from reference TRBV7-2 and TRBJ2-3, is GAGVSQSPSNKVTEKGKDVELRCDPISGHTALYWYRQSLGQGLEFLIYFQGNSAPDKSGLPSDRFSAERTGGSVSTLTIQRTQQEDSAVYLCASSLAARGDTQYFGPGTRLTVL.

In nucleotides, the CDR3 is TGTGCCAGCTCACCTACTGCTGGGGCCAACGTCCTGACTTTC. Its protein is CASSPTAGANVLTF. The V gene is TRBV18, the J gene TRBJ2-6; no clear D gene. The CDR3 is 14 residues long. V lost 3 bases and J lost 2, with 5 bases in between. Germline V gene data show CDR1 as KGHSH and CDR2 as LQKENI.

V is TRBV13 and J is TRBJ2-1; TRBD1 agrees at 10 bases. The V gene end was trimmed by 5 bases and the J gene end by 4 bases; junction bases not matched to a gene: 8. This CDR3 contains 16 residues. CDR1 is PRHDT, CDR2 FYEKMQ, per germline (reference sequence). Written as DNA, the CDR3 is TGTGCCAGCAGCCACCTACGGACAGGGGGATACAATGAGCAGTTCTTC. This translates into CASSHLRTGGYNEQFF.

The V call is TRBV5-1, the J call TRBJ2-1; D is perhaps TRBD1 (6 bases). The V and J ends lost 4 bases and 0 bases respectively, with 11 bases between them. From germline, CDR1 is SGHRS and CDR2 YFSETQ. CDR3 length: 15 amino acids. Here the CDR3 reads CASSRGQLSYNEQFF. Written as DNA, the CDR3 is TGCGCCAGCAGCCGCGGACAGCTCTCCTACAATGAGCAGTTCTTC.

Remarks on this clone: The sample carries other DNA sequences with the same CDR3. The chain employs TRBV2 and TRBJ2-5, with D possibly being TRBD2 (6 bases). With 4 bases removed from V and 4 bases from J, the gap between germline ends came to 10 bases. The length of the CDR3 is 13 residues. Germline V gene data show CDR1 as SNHLY and CDR2 as FYNNEI. CDR3 protein: CASSVRGGETQYF. DNA for the CDR3: TGTGCCAGCAGTGTGCGGGGTGGAGAGACCCAGTACTTC.

The chain links TRBV15 to TRBJ1-4, with D perhaps matching TRBD1 (5 bases). This CDR3 contains 18 residues. The germline V and J ends were trimmed by 9 bases and 0 bases, with 23 bases remaining between them. Germline lookup yields CDR1 LNHNV and CDR2 YYDKDF (reference sequence). Here the CDR3 reads CATSLERTLKTTNEKLFF. As DNA, the CDR3 is TGTGCCACTTCCTTAGAGAGGACACTTAAGACAACTAATGAAAAACTGTTTTTT. The entire variable domain, with the rest obtained from reference TRBV15 and TRBJ1-4, is as follows: DAMVIQNPRYQVTQFGKPVTLSCSQTLNHNVMYWYQQKSSQAPKLLFHYYDKDFNNEADTPDNFQSRRPNTSFCFLDIRSPGLGDTAMYLCATSLERTLKTTNEKLFFGSGTQLSVL.